This T cell receptor beta chain stems from a study of OX40 agonist ivuxolimab in advanced cancers. Study findings and constraints: Some patients without response likewise showed low normalized clonal expansion.

Worth noting for this clone: Its cognate antigen is unknown.

Germline values: CDR1 PRHDT, CDR2 FYEKMQ (reference sequence). Trimming removed 0 bases at V and 2 bases at J, with 13 bases between. This CDR3 has 16 residues. Clones were sequenced by immunoSEQ multiplex PCR, and TCRdb holds only the in-frame ones, with some missing. The sample carries tens of thousands of clones, about 91% recorded once. Specimen: CD4+ or CD8+ T cells sorted from blood, collected in a trial of the OX40 agonist ivuxolimab. The receptor comes from an adult with an advanced solid tumor such as melanoma, head and neck, liver or kidney cancer. The chain links TRBV13 to TRBJ2-5, with a weak D call TRBD2 (6 bases). The CDR3 here is CASSLGQEGLQETQYF. CDR3 bases: TGTGCCAGCAGCTTAGGACAGGAGGGTTTGCAAGAGACCCAGTACTTC.